The clone carrying this T cell receptor (beta chain) was counted many times. The sample originates from a study of T-cell reconstitution after alpha-beta-depleted transplantation in children. Preparation of the TCRbeta library used unique molecular identifiers. TCRdb called the PCR reads again in MiXCR, with one record for every CDR3 protein. The sample lists hundreds of thousands of distinct CDR3 sequences; 16% were seen once. V dropped 4 bases and J dropped 3 bases, with 13 bases sitting between them. Germline V gene data show CDR1 as DFQATT and CDR2 as SNEGSKA (reference sequence). CDR3 size: 14 residues.

The chain couples TRBV20-1 to TRBJ1-5; D remains unclear. The sample consisted of PBMCs from the stem cell graft donor, taken from the stem cell graft. The receptor's source is a human donor who donated a stem cell graft to a child with acute myeloid leukemia. As DNA, the CDR3 is TGCAGTGCTAATGAGGGTTCAGTCAATCAGCCCCAGCATTTT. Translating it yields CSANEGSVNQPQHF.